This T cell receptor beta chain was sequenced for a study of spatial heterogeneity in lung cancer (dated by TCRdb to the late 2010s). Background on the whole study: More beta-chain than alpha-chain transcripts were consistently detected, likely reflecting higher beta-chain transcript abundance. In the raw uncorrected reads, each unique combination of TCR and UMI appeared on average more than ten times. The study quantitatively compared TCR alpha and beta repertoires across multiple tumor regions, matched nontumor lung and blood in non-small cell lung cancer. Nonsynonymous mutation counts, determined by whole-exome sequencing of tumor tissue, were related to TCR repertoire features. At surgery, both alpha and beta chains were TCR-sequenced in 220 tumor regions, fewer than 65 matched nontumor lung samples and around 50 PBMC samples.

This clonotype counts as medium-sized (0.01 to 0.1%). The antigen this receptor binds is unknown. One base away there is no much larger clone; base qualities are not given. The time point label of this sample denotes: sample taken at primary tumor resection. Whole RNA extracted from tumor and nontumor lung tissue, or from cryopreserved PBMC samples, was used for TCR sequencing without cell sorting. The donors were 72 patients from the lung TRACERx cohort who had early-stage, untreated non-small cell lung cancer. Only patients for whom sufficient RNA was available from at least two tumor regions were selected for TCR sequencing. Tumor and adjacent nontumor lung specimens were reviewed by a lung pathologist before selection. To prepare the library, 5' RACE was applied. Sequencing relied on a NextSeq 500. In the TCR library protocol, a unique molecular identifier was attached to each TCR cDNA molecule so that PCR and sequencing errors could be corrected. The authors' pipeline ran thus. Decombinator tools were used for TCR identification, UMI-based error correction and CDR3 extraction. TCRs above a frequency of 2 per 1,000, corresponding to the top 1% of the tumor frequency distribution, were defined as expanded. Each repertoire was subsampled 100 times to 5,000 TCRs, after which Renyi diversity was computed with the R vegan package. CDR3 similarity networks were built from amino acid triplet string-kernel similarity, connecting CDR3s with pairwise similarity above 0.82. TCRdb trimmed public reads at Q25 via fastp, called clones via MiXCR and kept in-frame beta chains. Rows with a matching CDR3 protein are joined into one entry that keeps the most common DNA and genes. TCRdb, rather than the study authors, made the V and J calls. In this sample the table shows approximately 12,000 distinct CDR3 sequences, roughly 6.2% of which occur a single time. Around 10% of the sample belongs to the ten largest clones.

What the study reported, not specific to this receptor: Additional single-cell paired TCR alpha and beta sequencing was considered necessary to confirm, at a functional level, the hypothesis that regional TCRs recognize regional mutations.

V is shortened by 6 bases, J by 0 bases, and the region joining them spans 7 bases. The CDR3 measures 12 amino acids from cysteine to phenylalanine. This entry keeps only the CDR3 DNA: 36 bases, framed from base 1. Looking up the germline V gene yields CDR1 SQVTM and CDR2 ANQGSEA. This sequence uses TRBV29-1 and TRBJ2-3, with no confidently assigned D gene. The sample consisted of normal lung tissue next to the tumor, taken at surgery. This receptor was taken from a male donor with early-stage non-small cell lung cancer. The base sequence is TGCAGCGTATCGCTCAGCACAGATACGCAGTATTTT. This yields the protein CSVSLSTDTQYF.